Following are 28 T cell receptor beta chains from one sample sequenced in a study of blood T cells in healthy people across ages. Primers used in a second PCR of about 6 to 12 cycles were a sample-barcoded 5' primer and a J-beta primer mix. TCRdb independently ran MiXCR on the 5' RACE reads; one entry per CDR3 protein. The sample holds 650,000 to 700,000 distinct CDR3 sequences; about a third are singletons and the top ten take less than 20%. Sequencing input: blood. These receptors all come from a woman of 80 years or more in good health.

The rearrangement links TRBV7-9 to TRBJ1-1, with 7 bases aligning to TRBD1. The CDR3 has 13 residues. The germline CDR1 and CDR2 sequences are SEHNR and FQNEAQ (reference sequence). Trimming at V came to 4 bases and at J to 11 bases, leaving 10 bases not matched to a gene. CDR3 nucleotides: TGTGCCAGCAGCTATACAGGGGCCCCGTCGGCTTTCTTT. Its protein is CASSYTGAPSAFF.

The V and J genes are TRBV14 and TRBJ1-2; the match to TRBD1 covers 7 bases. Germline trimming cut 4 bases from V and 2 bases from J; bases unmatched to any gene: 7. CDR1 SGHDN and CDR2 FVKESK come from the germline V gene. CDR3 length equals 15 residues. CDR3 in DNA: TGTGCCAGCAGCCCAACCCTGGGACAGAACTATGGCTACACCTTC. It translates to CASSPTLGQNYGYTF.

The rearrangement uses TRBV20-1 and TRBJ2-6; D unclear. The CDR3 is made up of 17 amino acids. From germline, CDR1 is DFQATT and CDR2 SNEGSKA (reference sequence). V lost 1 base, J lost 4 bases, and 17 bases lay in between. CDR3 sequence (DNA): TGCAGTGCTAGAGGCGGTACTGAGCCGAAGGGGGCCAACGTCCTGACTTTC. Amino acids: CSARGGTEPKGANVLTF.

In this sample, this clonotype turned up many times. The chain combines TRBV4-1 with TRBJ2-3; D is undetermined. The CDR3 has 14 residues. Germline values: CDR1 MGHRA, CDR2 YSYEKL. Trimming took off 0 bases at V and 2 bases at J, with 6 bases between the two ends. CDR3: CASSQERNTDTQYF. The CDR3 DNA reads TGCGCCAGCAGCCAAGAACGCAACACAGATACGCAGTATTTT.

This clonotype occurred many times. The chain joins TRBV7-8 to TRBJ2-5; D could derive from TRBD1 or TRBD2 (5 bases each). The germline CDR1 and CDR2 sequences are SGHVS and FQNEAQ. V gave up 8 bases and J gave up 2 bases, with 18 bases separating them. The CDR3 runs to 15 residues. The CDR3, as DNA: TGTGCCAGCGGCCCCCGGGACCCTCCACAAGAGACCCAGTACTTC. Translation gives CASGPRDPPQETQYF.

This clonotype has a count of ten or more. This chain joins TRBV15 and TRBJ1-2, with a weak D call TRBD1 (5 bases). This CDR3 is built from 14 residues. With 4 bases removed from V and 3 bases from J, the gap between germline ends came to 12 bases. CDR1 and CDR2 from the germline V gene are LNHNV and YYDKDF (reference sequence). The CDR3 spells CATSTGGTDYGYTF. The CDR3 coding sequence is TGTGCCACCAGCACTGGGGGGACTGACTATGGCTACACCTTC.

This clonotype has just a few counts. The rearrangement links TRBV29-1 to TRBJ2-3; 8 nucleotides agree with TRBD1. The trim removed 4 bases at V and 4 bases at J, leaving 7 bases unmatched. CDR1 and CDR2 from the germline V gene are SQVTM and ANQGSEA. The CDR3 runs to 14 residues. The CDR3 sequence is CSVGRDRRADTQYF. For the CDR3, the DNA is TGCAGCGTTGGCCGGGACAGGAGGGCAGATACGCAGTATTTT.

The chain joins TRBV5-1 to TRBJ1-1; 7 positions agree with TRBD1. The CDR3 totals 14 residues. Unmatched junction bases numbered 11, after V lost 7 bases and J lost 5 bases. Germline values: CDR1 SGHRS, CDR2 YFSETQ. CDR3 sequence reads: CASGGTAIATEAFF. The CDR3 nucleotides read TGCGCCAGCGGTGGGACAGCCATAGCGACTGAAGCTTTCTTT.

This clonotype was seen ten or more times. The chain couples TRBV20-1 to TRBJ2-7; D is unclear. The CDR3 consists of 12 residues. Trimming removed 6 bases from V and 4 bases from J, with 13 bases in between. Germline V gene lookup returns CDR1 DFQATT and CDR2 SNEGSKA (reference sequence). CDR3 bases: TGCAGTGCCCAGGACGGAAGATACGAGCAGTACTTC. Residues: CSAQDGRYEQYF.

The rearrangement joins TRBV6-4 to TRBJ2-1; 10 nucleotides align to TRBD2. J lost 6 bases, V lost 3 bases, and 5 bases had no gene match. Germline CDR1 and CDR2: MRHNA and SNTAGT. The CDR3 is 15 residues long. CDR3 bases: TGTGCCAGCAGTGAAGTAGCGGGAGGAGCCAATGAGCAGTTCTTC. This gives the protein CASSEVAGGANEQFF.

This clonotype was seen many times. V gene TRBV6-6 combines with J gene TRBJ2-7; D is possibly TRBD1 or TRBD2 (5 bases each). V lost 5 bases and J 3 bases, leaving 14 bases between the germline ends. CDR3 length: 14 amino acids. Looked up from germline, CDR1 is MNHNY and CDR2 is SVGAGI (reference sequence). CDR3 sequence: CASSIRDGGYEQYF. In nucleotides, the CDR3 is TGTGCCAGCAGTATCAGGGACGGAGGCTACGAGCAGTACTTC.

This clonotype appeared a single time. A much bigger clone sits one base away, suggesting this may be a read error. The CDR3 DNA reads as TGTGCCAGCAAATCAGGGGGCGGGAGCAATCGGCCCCAGCATTTT. This encodes CASKSGGGSNRPQHF. This chain uses TRBV27 with TRBJ1-5; 8 nucleotides agree with TRBD1. Germline V lookup: CDR1 MNHEY, CDR2 SMNVEV (reference sequence). This CDR3 has 15 amino acids.

This clonotype showed up just a few times. A much larger clone is a single base away; this may be a read error. The chain employs TRBV7-2 and TRBJ1-1; D is undetermined. The CDR3 consists of 11 residues. V was shortened by 8 bases and J by 1 base, with 5 bases between the two germline ends. Looked up from germline, CDR1 is SGHTA and CDR2 is FQGNSA. CDR3 in amino acids: CASRPNTEAFF. The CDR3 coding sequence is TGTGCCAGCCGCCCGAACACTGAAGCTTTCTTT.

This clonotype appeared a few times. The chain is built from TRBV12-3 or TRBV12-4 and TRBJ1-4; TRBD1 matches at 8 bases. The CDR3 length is 14 residues. Trimming took 6 bases from V and 8 from J; bases not matched to a gene: 8. Here the CDR3 DNA reads TGTGCCAGCAGCAAGGACAGGGTGGGGGAAAAACTGTTTTTT. Translated: CASSKDRVGEKLFF.

This clonotype was picked up many times. The chain uses TRBV7-2 and TRBJ1-6; D remains ambiguous. The CDR3 runs to 14 residues. Trimming stripped 5 bases from V and 10 bases from J, with 15 bases between. Germline values: CDR1 SGHTA, CDR2 FQGNSA. The CDR3 DNA follows: TGTGCCAGCAGCGAGACCGTACTCGTCTCACCCCTCCACTTT. Its protein product is CASSETVLVSPLHF.

There are many counts of this clonotype. This sequence joins TRBV6-5 and TRBJ2-5, with D unclear. V was clipped by 5 bases and J by 2 bases, with 9 bases between them. The CDR3 loop spans 13 amino acids. Germline V gene data show CDR1 as MNHEY and CDR2 as SVGAGI. CDR3 in amino acids: CASSRHLQETQYF. Here the CDR3 DNA reads TGTGCCAGCAGTCGACACCTACAAGAGACCCAGTACTTC.

This clonotype came up many times. CDR3: CSARDSESVGYEQYF. The CDR3 bases are TGCAGTGCTAGAGACTCAGAGTCGGTAGGCTACGAGCAGTACTTC. The V call is TRBV20-1, the J call TRBJ2-7; D is undetermined. This CDR3 contains 15 residues. V was shortened by 0 bases and J by 3 bases, with 15 bases between the two germline ends. The germline gives CDR1 DFQATT, CDR2 SNEGSKA (reference sequence).

The table lists this clonotype with many counts. The chain recombines TRBV7-2 with TRBJ2-3; TRBD2 aligns across 7 bases. Germline assignment: CDR1 SGHTA and CDR2 FQGNSA. This CDR3 contains 15 residues. Trimming cost V 5 bases and J 1 base; bases outside gene matches: 6. In DNA form, the CDR3 reads TGTGCCAGCAGCCGACTAGCCCAGGGCACAGATACGCAGTATTTT. Its translation: CASSRLAQGTDTQYF.

Comment on this clonotype: A read error may be the cause here, since a much bigger clone is one base away. This chain connects TRBV5-1 to TRBJ2-7, with unresolved D. Germline V gene data show CDR1 as SGHRS and CDR2 as YFSETQ. This CDR3 contains 15 residues. Trimming removed 0 bases from V and 7 bases from J, with 17 bases in between. As DNA, the CDR3 is TGCGCCAGCAGCTTGGCCGAAGCGAGGCTATATGAGCAGTACTTC. It is translated as CASSLAEARLYEQYF.

Ten or more counts support this clonotype. The chain links TRBV6-1 to TRBJ1-2; D not resolved. This CDR3 comprises 14 residues. Germline-derived CDR1 and CDR2 are MNHNS and SASEGT. The ends were cut back, 9 bases at V and 5 bases at J, with 19 bases in the middle. CDR3 protein: CASDDGWVGYGYTF. In nucleotides, the CDR3 is TGTGCCAGTGACGACGGCTGGGTAGGTTATGGCTACACCTTC.

The rearrangement joins TRBV20-1 to TRBJ1-2, with unresolved D. The ends were cut back, 6 bases at V and 2 bases at J, with 10 bases in the middle. The CDR3 extends over 12 amino acids. Germline assignment: CDR1 DFQATT and CDR2 SNEGSKA (reference sequence). CDR3 nucleotides: TGCAGTGCCGGGGAGACAAACTATGGCTACACCTTC. It encodes CSAGETNYGYTF.

CDR3 sequence reads: CASSPDRENTEAFF. CDR3 in DNA: TGTGCCAGCAGTCCCGACAGGGAAAACACTGAAGCTTTCTTT. The rearrangement joins TRBV12-3 or TRBV12-4 to TRBJ1-1; TRBD1 agrees at 7 bases. The J segment lost 2 bases and the V segment lost 5 bases, leaving 5 bases of the junction unmatched. The length of the CDR3 is 14 residues.

The CDR3 DNA reads TGTGCCAGCAGCTCACGTAGCACTGAAGCTTTCTTT. It specifies CASSSRSTEAFF. The V call is TRBV7-1, the J call TRBJ1-1; no definite D call. TRBV7-1 qualifies as an ORF whose function is uncertain. The V end was cut by 2 bases, the J end by 4 bases, with 5 bases between. The CDR3 is 12 residues long.

This chain joins TRBV21-1 and TRBJ2-4; the table's TRBD1 call for D was not verified on the DNA. TRBV21-1 is shown as a pseudogene. The length of the CDR3 is 19 residues. CDR3 residues: CASSREYPGTSLAKNIQYF. Written as DNA, the CDR3 is TGTGCCAGCAGCAGAGAGTACCCCGGGACGTCTTTAGCCAAAAACATTCAGTACTTC.

In its sample, this clonotype was seen many times. The chain uses TRBV5-1 and TRBJ2-7; 8 nucleotides line up with TRBD2. Germline assignment: CDR1 SGHRS and CDR2 YFSETQ. The length of the CDR3 is 14 residues. The V gene end was trimmed by 0 bases and the J gene end by 2 bases; junction bases not matched to a gene: 1. DNA for the CDR3: TGCGCCAGCAGCTTGGAAGCGGGGGCCTACGAGCAGTACTTC. Translating it yields CASSLEAGAYEQYF. Filled out from reference TRBV5-1 and TRBJ2-7, the complete variable domain reads KAGVTQTPRYLIKTRGQQVTLSCSPISGHRSVSWYQQTPGQGLQFLFEYFSETQRNKGNFPGRFSGRQFSNSRSEMNVSTLELGDSALYLCASSLEAGAYEQYFGPGTRLTVT.

The chain carries TRBV7-9 and TRBJ1-5; weak D call: TRBD1 (5 bases). The CDR3 consists of 15 residues. Germline V CDR1 and CDR2: SEHNR, FQNEAQ (reference sequence). With 1 base removed from V and 4 bases from J, the gap between germline ends came to 11 bases. This CDR3 is CASSLEGHGNQPQHF. For the CDR3, the DNA is TGTGCCAGCAGCTTAGAGGGGCACGGTAATCAGCCCCAGCATTTT.

This clonotype was observed a single time. This chain uses TRBV20-1 with TRBJ2-2; D assignment may be TRBD1 or TRBD2 (5 bases each). V lost 3 bases to trimming and J lost 1 base, with 9 bases between them. CDR1 and CDR2 (germline): DFQATT, SNEGSKA (reference sequence). CDR3 size: 14 residues. The CDR3 loop is CSASGGRNTGELFF. The CDR3 DNA follows: TGCAGTGCTAGTGGGGGAAGGAACACCGGGGAGCTGTTTTTT.

This clonotype was counted ten times or more. The chain employs TRBV5-1 and TRBJ2-7, with 7 bases aligning to TRBD1. V lost 7 bases to trimming and J lost 6 bases; unmatched junction nucleotides: 10. Germline assignment: CDR1 SGHRS and CDR2 YFSETQ. There are 13 residues in the CDR3. The CDR3 reads CASSGQDGAEQYF. CDR3 DNA sequence: TGCGCCAGCTCCGGACAGGACGGAGCCGAGCAGTACTTC. The variable domain in full, with the rest retrieved from reference TRBV5-1 and TRBJ2-7, is KAGVTQTPRYLIKTRGQQVTLSCSPISGHRSVSWYQQTPGQGLQFLFEYFSETQRNKGNFPGRFSGRQFSNSRSEMNVSTLELGDSALYLCASSGQDGAEQYFGPGTRLTVT.